The following is a T cell receptor (beta chain) sequence with its context. TCRdb reanalyzed the 5' RACE reads and collapses them to one entry per CDR3 protein, without DNA. The sample includes around 200,000 distinct CDR3 sequences. The source of the sample is a study of monozygotic twins with inflammatory bowel disease. The CDR3 extends over 14 amino acids. Per the germline V gene, CDR1 is LGHDT and CDR2 is YNNKEL (reference sequence). Sequenced material: blood. The sequence came from a human donor with ulcerative colitis or Crohn's disease, or a healthy co-twin of an affected twin (not recorded which). The genes are TRBV3-1 and TRBJ1-2; TCRdb selects TRBD1, and the lack of DNA leaves this call unchecked. This CDR3 reads CASSPQGRGYGYTF.